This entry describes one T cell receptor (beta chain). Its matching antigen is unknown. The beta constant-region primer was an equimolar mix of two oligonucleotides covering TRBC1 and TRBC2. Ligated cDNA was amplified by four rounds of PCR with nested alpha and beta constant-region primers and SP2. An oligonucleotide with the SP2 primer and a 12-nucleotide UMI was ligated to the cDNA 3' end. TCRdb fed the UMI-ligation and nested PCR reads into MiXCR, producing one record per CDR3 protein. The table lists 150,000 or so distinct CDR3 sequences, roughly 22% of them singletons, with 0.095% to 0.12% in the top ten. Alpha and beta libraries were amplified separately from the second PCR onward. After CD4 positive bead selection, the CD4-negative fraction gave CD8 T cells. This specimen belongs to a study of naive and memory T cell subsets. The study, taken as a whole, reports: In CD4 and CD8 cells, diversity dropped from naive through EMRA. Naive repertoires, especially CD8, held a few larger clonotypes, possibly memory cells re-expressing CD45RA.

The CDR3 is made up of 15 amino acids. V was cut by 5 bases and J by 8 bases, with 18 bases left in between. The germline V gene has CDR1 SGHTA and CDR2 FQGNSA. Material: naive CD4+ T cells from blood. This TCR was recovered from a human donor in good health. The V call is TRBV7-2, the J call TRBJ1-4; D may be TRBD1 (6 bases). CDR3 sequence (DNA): TGTGCCAGCAGCGGAGGGTTGGGACAACGAGAAAAACTGTTTTTT. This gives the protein CASSGGLGQREKLFF. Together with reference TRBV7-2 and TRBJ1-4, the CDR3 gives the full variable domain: GAGVSQSPSNKVTEKGKDVELRCDPISGHTALYWYRQSLGQGLEFLIYFQGNSAPDKSGLPSDRFSAERTGGSVSTLTIQRTQQEDSAVYLCASSGGLGQREKLFFGSGTQLSVL.